This T cell receptor (beta chain) was profiled in a study of T-cell memory formation after mild COVID-19. Points from the study as a whole: Contracting CD4+ clones sat mainly in CM and EM; CD8+ in EMRA.

About this clonotype: Its specificity is not known.

Per the germline V gene, CDR1 is SGHTA and CDR2 is FQGNSA. The CDR3 spans 15 residues. V lost 1 base, J lost 2 bases, and 9 bases lay in between. TCRdb redid the calling of the 5' RACE reads with MiXCR, one entry per CDR3 protein. The table includes about 270,000 distinct CDR3 sequences, around 15% detected once. The receptor was derived from a man younger than 30 who had mild COVID-19 (a few samples of this study predate the infection). Cell type and time point are not known. The sample was PBMCs or a T cell subset sorted from them (not recorded which). The genes are TRBV7-2 and TRBJ1-3; D call uncertain. The CDR3 spells CASSLGPLPGNTIYF. CDR3 coding DNA: TGTGCCAGCAGCTTAGGGCCCCTGCCTGGAAACACCATATATTTT.